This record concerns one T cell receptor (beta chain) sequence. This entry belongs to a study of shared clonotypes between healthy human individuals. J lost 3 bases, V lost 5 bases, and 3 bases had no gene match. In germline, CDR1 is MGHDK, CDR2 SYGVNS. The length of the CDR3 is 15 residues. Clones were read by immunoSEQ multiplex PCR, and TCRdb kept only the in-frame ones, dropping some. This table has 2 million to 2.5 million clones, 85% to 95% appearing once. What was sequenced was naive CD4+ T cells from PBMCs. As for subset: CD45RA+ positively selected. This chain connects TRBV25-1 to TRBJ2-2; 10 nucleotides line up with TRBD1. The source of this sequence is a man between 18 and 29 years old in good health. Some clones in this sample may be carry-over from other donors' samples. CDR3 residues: CASSSGTGDTGELFF. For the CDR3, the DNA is TGTGCCAGCAGTTCCGGGACAGGGGACACCGGGGAGCTGTTTTTT.